These 16 T cell receptor beta chains were all obtained from the same sample, sequenced in a study of cytomegalovirus exposure and HLA in healthy donors. The PCR employed 60 Vbeta primers together with 13 Jbeta primers. TCRdb's table, derived via immunoSEQ multiplex PCR, lists solely in-frame clones and lacks some. The sample contains about 140,000 clones, over 60% of which appear only once. Sequenced material: PBMCs. These TCRs come from a male donor in good health and CMV-seropositive.

CDR3 region: CASSQDRGTSLNTEAFF. For the CDR3, the DNA is TGCGCCAGCAGCCAAGATCGGGGGACGTCCCTGAACACTGAAGCTTTCTTT. The V and J genes are TRBV4-1 and TRBJ1-1; possible D gene TRBD1, 5 bases. The CDR3 runs to 17 residues. CDR1 and CDR2 (germline): MGHRA, YSYEKL. V lost 0 bases, J lost 0 bases, and 14 bases lay in between.

The J gene is TRBJ1-5, the V gene TRBV19, with 8 bases lining up with TRBD1. The junction had 8 bases not matched to a gene; V was cut back by 5 bases and J by 5 bases. Germline V gives CDR1 LNHDA, CDR2 SQIVND (reference sequence). CDR3 length equals 15 residues. The CDR3 nucleotides are TGTGCCAGTAGTTTTCCGGGACAGGTACATCAGCCCCAGCATTTT. It yields the protein CASSFPGQVHQPQHF.

This chain uses TRBV27 with TRBJ2-7; TRBD2 is a possible D gene (5 bases). Germline CDR1 MNHEY, CDR2 SMNVEV (reference sequence). CDR3 length equals 13 residues. V dropped 7 bases and J dropped 1 base, with 11 bases sitting between them. DNA for the CDR3: TGTGCCAGCACGGGGAGCGCGTCCTACGAGCAGTACTTC. It is translated as CASTGSASYEQYF.

This sequence joins TRBV19 and TRBJ1-2, with TRBD1 matching 8 bases. Germline V gives CDR1 LNHDA, CDR2 SQIVND (reference sequence). J was trimmed by 6 bases and V by 7 bases; bases with no gene match: 7. This CDR3 spans 13 amino acids. CDR3 in amino acids: CASIRDRRNGYTF. CDR3 coding DNA: TGTGCCAGTATCAGGGACAGGAGAAATGGCTACACCTTC.

The V call is TRBV7-8, the J call TRBJ2-5; TRBD2 matches at 9 bases. Germline CDR1 is SGHVS and CDR2 is FQNEAQ. The CDR3 contains 15 residues. V shed 1 base, J shed 4 bases, and the junction held 4 bases outside the gene matches. The CDR3 sequence: CASSLGRGGRETQYF. Here the CDR3 DNA reads TGTGCCAGCAGCTTAGGGCGGGGGGGCCGAGAGACCCAGTACTTC.

The gene calls are TRBV13 and TRBJ2-2, with 9 bases lining up with TRBD2. CDR1 is PRHDT, CDR2 FYEKMQ, per germline (reference sequence). V gave up 4 bases and J gave up 7 bases; unmatched junction bases: 10. The CDR3 runs to 16 residues. CDR3 coding DNA: TGTGCCAGCAGCTCTCTTTCTCGCGGGAGGGGCGGGGAGCTGTTTTTT. Translation: CASSSLSRGRGGELFF.

This chain connects TRBV21-1 to TRBJ2-1; the DNA was not compared with TRBD2, the D call given in the table. TRBV21-1 is listed as a pseudogene. The CDR3 extends over 16 amino acids. DNA of the CDR3: TGTGCCAGCAGCAAAAAGGTGAGGAGCTCCTACAATGAGCAGTTCTTC. Protein product: CASSKKVRSSYNEQFF.

V gene TRBV7-9 combines with J gene TRBJ2-1, with 8 bases that match TRBD2. The CDR3 extends over 16 amino acids. The germline V gene encodes CDR1 SEHNR and CDR2 FQNEAQ (reference sequence). J lost 12 bases, V lost 1 base, and 14 bases had no gene match. CDR3 sequence: CASSLGGTSGVGGQFF. The CDR3 coding sequence is TGTGCCAGCAGCTTAGGCGGGACTAGTGGGGTCGGAGGGCAGTTCTTC.

Only a few counts were recorded for this clone. This chain joins TRBV7-9 and TRBJ1-5; no definite D call. The CDR3 consists of 13 residues. Germline lookup yields CDR1 SEHNR and CDR2 FQNEAQ (reference sequence). V shed 7 bases and J shed 4 bases, with 11 bases lying between them. Here the CDR3 DNA reads TGTGCCAGCACGACCACAGATAATCAGCCCCAGCATTTT. Translating it yields CASTTTDNQPQHF.

The rearrangement uses TRBV7-8 and TRBJ2-7; a possible D gene is TRBD1 (7 bases). The CDR3 has 14 residues. Germline V lookup: CDR1 SGHVS, CDR2 FQNEAQ. The V end was cut by 5 bases, the J end by 2 bases, with 13 bases between. The CDR3 loop is CASSRGTAPYEQYF. The CDR3 coding sequence is TGTGCCAGCAGCCGGGGGACAGCGCCCTACGAGCAGTACTTC.

The chain joins TRBV15 to TRBJ2-1; 11 bases are shared with TRBD2. Germline assignment: CDR1 LNHNV and CDR2 YYDKDF (reference sequence). V was pared by 0 bases and J by 3 bases, with 4 bases of the junction left unmatched. The CDR3 totals 17 residues. CDR3 loop: CATSRDHGTSGYNEQFF. CDR3 coding DNA: TGTGCCACCAGCAGAGATCACGGGACTAGCGGCTACAATGAGCAGTTCTTC.

The genes are TRBV5-4 and TRBJ1-1; perhaps TRBD1 as D (6 bases). Germline values: CDR1 SGHNT, CDR2 YYREEE (reference sequence). This CDR3 spans 12 amino acids. The germline V and J ends were trimmed by 5 bases and 10 bases, with 15 bases remaining between them. The CDR3 DNA is TGTGCCAGCAGTAGGGACACTGGGTTAGCTTTCTTT. This translates into CASSRDTGLAFF. The full variable domain, rest sourced from reference TRBV5-4 and TRBJ1-1, is ETGVTQSPTHLIKTRGQQVTLRCSSQSGHNTVSWYQQALGQGPQFIFQYYREEENGRGNFPPRFSGLQFPNYSSELNVNALELDDSALYLCASSRDTGLAFFGQGTRLTVV.

V gene TRBV6-5 combines with J gene TRBJ1-2, with a weak D call TRBD1 (5 bases). The CDR3 consists of 14 residues. CDR1 and CDR2 (germline): MNHEY, SVGAGI. With 0 bases removed from V and 7 bases from J, the gap between germline ends came to 12 bases. Written as DNA, the CDR3 is TGTGCCAGCAGTTACTCGAGGCAGGGTGGTGGCTACACCTTC. Translation gives CASSYSRQGGGYTF.

This chain links TRBV28 with TRBJ1-1; no clear D gene. Germline V gene data show CDR1 as MDHEN and CDR2 as SYDVKM. V lost 11 bases and J 1 base, leaving 11 bases between the germline ends. The CDR3 has 12 amino acids. CDR3 sequence: CASSIRNTEAFF. In nucleotides, the CDR3 is TGTGCCTCCTCGATTAGGAACACTGAAGCTTTCTTT.

This chain's CDR3 is CASRQATINEQFF. CDR3 DNA: TGCGCCAGCAGACAGGCTACTATCAATGAGCAGTTCTTC. The rearrangement joins TRBV5-1 to TRBJ2-1, with D perhaps matching TRBD1 (5 bases). CDR3 length: 13 residues. Germline CDR1 is SGHRS and CDR2 is YFSETQ. The germline V and J ends were trimmed by 5 bases and 6 bases, with 12 bases remaining between them. Looking up the rest from reference TRBV5-1 and TRBJ2-1 gives the full variable domain: KAGVTQTPRYLIKTRGQQVTLSCSPISGHRSVSWYQQTPGQGLQFLFEYFSETQRNKGNFPGRFSGRQFSNSRSEMNVSTLELGDSALYLCASRQATINEQFFGPGTRLTVL.

This chain links TRBV19 with TRBJ2-1, with D uncertain. Germline V gives CDR1 LNHDA, CDR2 SQIVND (reference sequence). The CDR3 totals 16 residues. Trimming left V 3 bases short and J 8 bases short, with 20 bases between. CDR3 protein: CASSIEATPRRYEQFF. CDR3 coding DNA: TGTGCCAGTAGTATCGAGGCAACTCCTCGAAGGTATGAGCAGTTCTTC.